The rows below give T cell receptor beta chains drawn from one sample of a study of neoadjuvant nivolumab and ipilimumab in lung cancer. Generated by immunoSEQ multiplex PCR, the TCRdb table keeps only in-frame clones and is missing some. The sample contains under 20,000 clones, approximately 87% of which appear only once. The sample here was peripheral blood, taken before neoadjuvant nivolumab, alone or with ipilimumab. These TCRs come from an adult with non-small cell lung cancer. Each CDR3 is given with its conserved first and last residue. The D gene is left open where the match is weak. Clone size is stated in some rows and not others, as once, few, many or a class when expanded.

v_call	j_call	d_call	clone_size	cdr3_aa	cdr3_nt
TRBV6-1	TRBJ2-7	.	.	CASSESLSSYEQYF	TGTGCCAGCAGTGAATCTTTAAGCTCCTACGAGCAGTACTTC
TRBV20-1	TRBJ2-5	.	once	CSAKDGETQYF	TGCAGTGCTAAGGACGGAGAGACCCAGTACTTC
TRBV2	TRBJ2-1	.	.	CASSQGTPEQFF	TGTGCCAGCAGCCAAGGGACACCGGAGCAGTTCTTC
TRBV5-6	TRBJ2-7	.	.	CASSLRYRERRVPYEQYF	TGTGCCAGCAGCTTGCGGTACAGGGAAAGGAGGGTACCCTACGAGCAGTACTTC
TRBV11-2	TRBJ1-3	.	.	CASSFRRVSGNTIYF	TGTGCCAGCAGCTTCCGAAGGGTGTCTGGAAACACCATATATTTT
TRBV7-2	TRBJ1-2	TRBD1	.	CASSRTGGNGYTF	TGTGCCAGCAGCCGGACAGGGGGTAATGGCTACACCTTC
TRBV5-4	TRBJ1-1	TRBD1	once	CASSPSRQGDTEAFF	TGTGCCAGCAGCCCATCGCGACAGGGAGATACTGAAGCTTTCTTT
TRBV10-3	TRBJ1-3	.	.	CALSQASGNTIYF	TGTGCCTTATCACAAGCTTCTGGAAACACCATATATTTT
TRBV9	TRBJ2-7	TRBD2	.	CASSVLTSGSINF	TGTGCCAGCAGCGTACTGACTAGCGGGAGTATTAACTTC
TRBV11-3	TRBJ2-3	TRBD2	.	CASSLKMTSGSTDTQYF	TGTGCCAGCAGCCTTAAAATGACTAGCGGTAGCACAGATACGCAGTATTTT
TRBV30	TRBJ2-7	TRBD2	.	CAWTGTSGRSYEQYF	TGTGCCTGGACAGGGACTAGCGGGAGATCCTACGAGCAGTACTTC
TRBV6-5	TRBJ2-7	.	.	CASRHNRGGYEQYF	TGTGCCAGCAGACACAACAGGGGGGGCTACGAGCAGTACTTC